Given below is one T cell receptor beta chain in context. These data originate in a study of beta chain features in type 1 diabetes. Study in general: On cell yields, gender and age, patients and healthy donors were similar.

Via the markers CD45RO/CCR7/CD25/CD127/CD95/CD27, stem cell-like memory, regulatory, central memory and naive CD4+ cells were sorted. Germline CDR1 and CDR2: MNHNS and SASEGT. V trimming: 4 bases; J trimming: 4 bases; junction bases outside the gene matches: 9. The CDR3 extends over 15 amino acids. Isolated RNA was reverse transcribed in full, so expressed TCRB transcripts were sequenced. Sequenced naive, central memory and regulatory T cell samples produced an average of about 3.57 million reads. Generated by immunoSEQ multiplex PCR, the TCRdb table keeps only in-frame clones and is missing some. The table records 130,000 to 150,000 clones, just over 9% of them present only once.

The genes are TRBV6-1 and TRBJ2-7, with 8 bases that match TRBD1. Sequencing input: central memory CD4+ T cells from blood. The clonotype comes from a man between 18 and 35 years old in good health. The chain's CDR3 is CASSGRQGRYYEQYF. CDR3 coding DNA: TGTGCCAGCAGTGGTCGACAGGGGCGTTATTACGAGCAGTACTTC.